The 20 T cell receptor beta chains in this list originate from one sample, sequenced in a study of blood T cell repertoires in COVID-19. Method: immunoSEQ multiplex PCR; TCRdb's copy keeps in-frame clones and lacks some. The data hold more than 300,000 clones, with roughly nine tenths observed a single time. Sequencing was done on a sample of PBMCs or T cells enriched from blood (not recorded which). These receptors came from a middle-aged woman who had been exposed to COVID-19.

CDR3 sequence (DNA): TGTGCCAGCAGCCCCCGGGGGACTAGCGGGTCGTACAATGAGCAGTTCTTC. Amino acid sequence: CASSPRGTSGSYNEQFF. The chain links TRBV7-2 to TRBJ2-1; TRBD2 aligns across 12 bases. V lost 5 bases, J lost 4 bases, and 9 bases stayed unmatched. This CDR3 contains 17 residues. Germline lookup yields CDR1 SGHTA and CDR2 FQGNSA.

The rearrangement uses TRBV19 and TRBJ1-1, with a possible D match to TRBD1 (5 bases). CDR1 is LNHDA, CDR2 SQIVND, per germline (reference sequence). This CDR3 comprises 17 residues. V was shortened by 6 bases and J by 5 bases, with 25 bases between the two germline ends. CDR3 DNA: TGTGCCAGTAGATTGGCATCGGTGTGGGAGGGGAAAACTGAAGCTTTCTTT. Residues: CASRLASVWEGKTEAFF. The entire variable domain, with the rest obtained from reference TRBV19 and TRBJ1-1, is as follows: DGGITQSPKYLFRKEGQNVTLSCEQNLNHDAMYWYRQDPGQGLRLIYYSQIVNDFQKGDIAEGYSVSREKKESFPLTVTSAQKNPTAFYLCASRLASVWEGKTEAFFGQGTRLTVV.

The V call is TRBV7-3, the J call TRBJ2-2; the D is unclear. The V end was cut by 5 bases, the J end by 1 base, with 2 bases between. Germline lookup yields CDR1 SGHTA and CDR2 FQGTGA. The CDR3 contains 12 residues. CDR3 residues: CASSRNTGELFF. The CDR3 nucleotides read TGTGCCAGCAGCCGGAACACCGGGGAGCTGTTTTTT.

The V call is TRBV7-2, the J call TRBJ1-2, with no clear D. Germline V lookup: CDR1 SGHTA, CDR2 FQGNSA. V shed 5 bases and J shed 6 bases, with 19 bases lying between them. CDR3 length: 15 residues. CDR3: CASSPKPVASNGYTF. CDR3 in DNA: TGTGCCAGCAGCCCAAAACCCGTGGCATCCAATGGCTACACCTTC.

This clone was detected once. V and J are TRBV5-5 and TRBJ2-7; TRBD1 matches 7 bases. The ends lost 2 bases at V and 4 bases at J; junction bases unmatched: 6. Germline CDR1 reads SGHKS; CDR2 reads YYEKEE (reference sequence). This CDR3 contains 14 residues. DNA for the CDR3: TGTGCCAGCAGCTTACTGGACAGGCTTTACGAGCAGTACTTC. Its protein product is CASSLLDRLYEQYF.

The chain's CDR3 is CASNKQTGPQPQHF. In DNA form, the CDR3 reads TGTGCCAGCAACAAACAGACAGGCCCTCAGCCCCAGCATTTT. This chain uses TRBV6-5 with TRBJ1-5, with TRBD1 as a possible D gene (6 bases). Per the germline V gene, CDR1 is MNHEY and CDR2 is SVGAGI. Deletions cut 7 bases from V and 6 bases from J, with 16 bases between. CDR3 size: 14 residues.

This chain's CDR3 is CASRNRGANTEAFF. The CDR3 DNA reads TGCGCCTCGCGTAACAGGGGGGCTAACACTGAAGCTTTCTTT. J is TRBJ1-1 and V is TRBV5-1; TRBD1 agrees at 8 bases. The CDR3 totals 14 residues. In germline, CDR1 is SGHRS, CDR2 YFSETQ. V gave up 10 bases and J gave up 2 bases; unmatched junction bases: 10.

The chain is built from TRBV21-1 and TRBJ1-4; no DNA check was done on the table's D call, TRBD1. TRBV21-1 is given as a pseudogene. This CDR3 comprises 16 residues. CDR3 bases: TGTGCCAGCAGCAAAGCACAGGGGGCTTGGAATGAAAAACTGTTTTTT. Its translation: CASSKAQGAWNEKLFF.

This clone has only a few counts. This chain joins TRBV7-9 and TRBJ2-2; 12 positions agree with TRBD2. The V gene end was trimmed by 5 bases and the J gene end by 9 bases; junction bases not matched to a gene: 13. The CDR3 is 17 amino acids. CDR1 SEHNR and CDR2 FQNEAQ come from the germline V gene (reference sequence). The chain's CDR3 is CASSPNRATSGRRELFF. CDR3 bases: TGTGCCAGCAGCCCCAATCGGGCGACTAGCGGGAGACGGGAGCTGTTTTTT.

Of note for this clone: The same CDR3 is also encoded by other DNA sequences in this sample. CDR3 DNA: TGCGCCAGCAGCCCGGGACAGGGAAACTATGGCTACACCTTC. It is translated as CASSPGQGNYGYTF. The chain uses TRBV5-1 and TRBJ1-2, with 9 bases that match TRBD1. The CDR3 extends over 14 amino acids. J was trimmed by 2 bases and V by 4 bases; bases with no gene match: 3. The germline V gene encodes CDR1 SGHRS and CDR2 YFSETQ.

The rearrangement joins TRBV29-1 to TRBJ1-4; D uncertain. In germline, CDR1 is SQVTM, CDR2 ANQGSEA. This CDR3 has 11 amino acids. V was pared by 5 bases and J by 7 bases, with 8 bases between. CDR3 bases: TGCAGCGTTATTAGTGGTGAAAAACTGTTTTTT. Its protein product is CSVISGEKLFF.

The chain couples TRBV7-3 to TRBJ1-1; TRBD1 agrees at 7 bases. The germline gives CDR1 SGHTA, CDR2 FQGTGA. The CDR3 loop spans 16 amino acids. V was pared by 1 base and J by 1 base, with 6 bases of the junction left unmatched. CDR3 sequence reads: CASSLMTTGPNTEAFF. The CDR3 DNA reads as TGTGCCAGCAGCTTAATGACGACAGGGCCGAACACTGAAGCTTTCTTT.

The chain links TRBV27 to TRBJ2-7; TRBD1 matches at 8 bases. V gave up 5 bases and J gave up 0 bases; unmatched junction bases: 6. CDR1 is MNHEY and CDR2 is SMNVEV in the germline V gene (reference sequence). The CDR3 totals 15 residues. DNA for the CDR3: TGTGCCAGCAGTGTTGGACAGGGAAGCTCCTACGAGCAGTACTTC. Encoded protein: CASSVGQGSSYEQYF.

J is TRBJ1-2 and V is TRBV3-1 (or the pseudogene TRBV3-2), with 7 positions matching TRBD1. The J segment lost 6 bases and the V segment lost 1 base, leaving 8 bases of the junction unmatched. This CDR3 contains 15 residues. CDR1 is LGHDT and CDR2 is YNNKEL in the germline V gene (reference sequence). This chain's CDR3 is CASSQGFTGAHGYTF. In DNA form, the CDR3 reads TGTGCCAGCAGCCAAGGATTCACAGGGGCACATGGCTACACCTTC.

This sequence joins TRBV19 and TRBJ1-1; maybe TRBD1 (5 bases). Per germline, CDR1 LNHDA and CDR2 SQIVND (reference sequence). Trimming stripped 3 bases from V and 6 bases from J, with 11 bases between. The CDR3 has 13 amino acids. CDR3 sequence (DNA): TGTGCCAGTAGTATTTGGGGAGGGGCTGAAGCTTTCTTT. Translating gives CASSIWGGAEAFF.

The rearrangement links TRBV30 to TRBJ2-7; 9 bases map to TRBD1. After removal of 8 bases from V and 4 bases from J, the junction contained 15 bases not matched to a gene. The germline gives CDR1 GTSNPN, CDR2 SVGIG (reference sequence). The CDR3 is 15 amino acids. The CDR3 spells CAGPGWTGEVYEQYF. The CDR3 DNA follows: TGTGCCGGCCCTGGCTGGACAGGGGAGGTATACGAGCAGTACTTC.

This clone has a single count. The chain recombines TRBV9 with TRBJ1-4, with 7 bases that match TRBD1. Trimming took 3 bases from V and 3 from J; bases not matched to a gene: 5. Germline V gene lookup returns CDR1 SGDLS and CDR2 YYNGEE. This CDR3 is 15 amino acids long. Written as DNA, the CDR3 is TGTGCCAGCAGCGACGGGGACAGAGCTAATGAAAAACTGTTTTTT. Encoded protein: CASSDGDRANEKLFF.

The gene calls are TRBV7-9 and TRBJ2-2, with D possibly being TRBD1 (5 bases). V shed 2 bases and J shed 2 bases, with 6 bases lying between them. Germline lookup yields CDR1 SEHNR and CDR2 FQNEAQ (reference sequence). This CDR3 contains 14 residues. This CDR3 is CASSLQGNTGELFF. The CDR3 bases are TGTGCCAGCAGCTTACAGGGAAACACCGGGGAGCTGTTTTTT.

The chain couples TRBV6-2 or TRBV6-3 to TRBJ1-2; D not resolved. The V end lost 5 bases, the J end lost 6 bases, and 19 bases lay between the germline ends. The CDR3 spans 15 residues. Per germline, CDR1 MNHEY and CDR2 SVGEGT. The CDR3 DNA is TGTGCCAGCAGTCGAAGTGGGGTCCCGAGGGATGGCTACACCTTC. This gives the protein CASSRSGVPRDGYTF.

The V gene is TRBV19, the J gene TRBJ1-5; TRBD1 might be the D (6 bases). Trimming removed 3 bases at V and 9 bases at J, with 21 bases between. This CDR3 is built from 16 residues. CDR1 and CDR2 (germline): LNHDA, SQIVND (reference sequence). In DNA form, the CDR3 reads TGTGCCAGTAGTATCCTCGGGACACTGGGGAGAATGCCCCAGCATTTT. Its translation: CASSILGTLGRMPQHF.